This T cell receptor (beta chain) is from a study of blood T cell repertoires in COVID-19. Details on this clone: Relative to the germline gene, one junction end is altered; a read error may explain this.

Per the germline V gene, CDR1 is SQVTM and CDR2 is ANQGSEA. CDR3 length equals 11 residues. Clones were read by immunoSEQ multiplex PCR, and TCRdb kept only the in-frame ones, dropping some. Of fewer than 400,000 clones in the sample, roughly 89% are singletons; the top ten hold around 10%. Sequencing was done on a sample of PBMCs or T cells enriched from blood (not recorded which). This TCR came from a woman between 50 and 59 years old who had recovered from COVID-19. V usage is TRBV29-1 and J usage is TRBJ1-2, with 9 bases fitting TRBD1. The CDR3 nucleotides read TGCAGCGCCGGACAGGGGTATGCCTACACCTTC. It is translated as CSAGQGYAYTF.